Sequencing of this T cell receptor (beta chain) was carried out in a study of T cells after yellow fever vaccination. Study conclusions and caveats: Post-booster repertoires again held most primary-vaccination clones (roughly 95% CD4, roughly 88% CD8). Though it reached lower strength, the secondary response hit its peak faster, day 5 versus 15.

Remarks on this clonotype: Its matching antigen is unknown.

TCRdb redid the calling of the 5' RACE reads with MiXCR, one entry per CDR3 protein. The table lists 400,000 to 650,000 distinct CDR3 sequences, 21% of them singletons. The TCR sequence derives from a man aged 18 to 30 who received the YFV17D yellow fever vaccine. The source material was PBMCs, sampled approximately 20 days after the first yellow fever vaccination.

The CDR3: CASSFLGDRLSTLSGANVLTF. The CDR3 DNA follows: TGTGCCAGCAGCTTCCTGGGGGACAGGCTATCTACCCTCTCTGGGGCCAACGTCCTGACTTTC. The chain employs TRBV11-2 and TRBJ2-6; TRBD1 matches 8 bases. J lost 0 bases, V lost 3 bases, and 16 bases had no gene match. Germline-derived CDR1 and CDR2 are SGHAT and FQNNGV. The CDR3 runs 21 residues. Using reference TRBV11-2 and TRBJ2-6 for the parts outside the CDR3, the full variable domain is EAGVAQSPRYKIIEKRQSVAFWCNPISGHATLYWYQQILGQGPKLLIQFQNNGVVDDSQLPKDRFSAERLKGVDSTLKIQPAKLEDSAVYLCASSFLGDRLSTLSGANVLTFGAGSRLTVL.